These 21 T cell receptor beta chains were all obtained from the same sample, sequenced in a study of PD-L1 blockade in urothelial cancer (TCRdb year 2017). Libraries were built with the immunoSEQ multiplex PCR assay. What TCRdb holds here is the immuneACCESS table cut down to in-frame rearrangements. Part of the clones is not present; checked against another copy, under half of the missing clones reflect an unresolved V gene, and the others are unexplained. The sample table lists more than 75,000 clones, roughly 84% of them with a count of one. The ten largest account for approximately 2.1% of the sample. The meaning of the sample's time point label: pretreatment peripheral blood. Sequencing used PBMCs, obtained around atezolizumab (anti-PD-L1) treatment. The origin of the receptors is a man aged 60 to 75 with urothelial cancer.

J is TRBJ1-2 and V is TRBV6-1; 7 bases are a match to TRBD1. The trim removed 7 bases at V and 5 bases at J, leaving 7 bases unmatched. The CDR3 spans 13 residues. Germline CDR1 is MNHNS and CDR2 is SASEGT. In DNA form, the CDR3 reads TGTGCCAGCACAGGAGGCAGGGGGTATGGCTACACCTTC. Translating it yields CASTGGRGYGYTF.

The chain links TRBV10-2 to TRBJ1-1; the match to TRBD1 covers 8 bases. The length of the CDR3 is 15 residues. V dropped 8 bases and J dropped 2; count of bases not matched to a gene: 10. Germline assignment: CDR1 WSHSY and CDR2 SAAADI. CDR3 loop: CASRTGGFGNTEAFF. The CDR3, as DNA: TGCGCCAGCCGAACAGGGGGATTCGGAAACACTGAAGCTTTCTTT.

J is TRBJ2-1 and V is TRBV14; the match to TRBD2 covers 12 bases. The germline gives CDR1 SGHDN, CDR2 FVKESK. The CDR3 is made up of 17 amino acids. V dropped 2 bases and J dropped 7; count of bases not matched to a gene: 9. CDR3 nucleotide sequence: TGTGCCAGCAGCCAAACCTTACTAGCGGGAGGTGGGAATGAGCAGTTCTTC. It translates to CASSQTLLAGGGNEQFF.

The V and J genes are TRBV14 and TRBJ2-2; D uncertain. CDR1 and CDR2 (germline): SGHDN, FVKESK. This CDR3 has 12 amino acids. Deletions cut 5 bases from V and 3 bases from J, with 4 bases between. CDR3 loop: CASSSYTGELFF. The DNA of the CDR3 is TGTGCCAGCAGCTCGTACACCGGGGAGCTGTTTTTT.

The chain has TRBV6-5 and TRBJ1-1; 7 bases map to TRBD1. V gave up 7 bases and J gave up 5 bases; unmatched junction bases: 13. The CDR3 runs 15 residues. CDR1 is MNHEY, CDR2 SVGAGI, per germline. The CDR3 DNA reads as TGTGCCAGCACCCCAGGGGGGAATGGGAGGACTGAAGCTTTCTTT. Translating gives CASTPGGNGRTEAFF.

The chain carries TRBV7-2 and TRBJ2-7, with 9 bases lining up with TRBD2. V shed 2 bases, J shed 0 bases, and the junction held 14 bases outside the gene matches. Germline CDR1 and CDR2: SGHTA and FQGNSA. The CDR3 is 19 residues long. The CDR3 DNA is TGTGCCAGCAGCTTAAGGAAGGCGGGTGTGACTAGCGGCTCCTACGAGCAGTACTTC. Translation: CASSLRKAGVTSGSYEQYF.

The gene calls are TRBV29-1 and TRBJ1-1, with 8 bases lining up with TRBD1. Germline values: CDR1 SQVTM, CDR2 ANQGSEA. Trimming at V came to 5 bases and at J to 0 bases, leaving 5 bases not matched to a gene. This CDR3 is built from 14 residues. This CDR3 is CSVNPGQVNTEAFF. The CDR3 DNA follows: TGCAGCGTTAACCCGGGACAGGTGAACACTGAAGCTTTCTTT.

The rearrangement links TRBV6-1 to TRBJ2-5, with D maybe TRBD2 (7 bases). Between the trimmed V and J ends, which lost 3 bases and 4 bases, there was a span of 18 bases. The CDR3 loop spans 16 amino acids. CDR1 and CDR2 (germline): MNHNS, SASEGT. The CDR3 reads CASSEGLGGAGETQYF. CDR3 nucleotide sequence: TGTGCCAGCAGTGAGGGGCTTGGGGGGGCCGGAGAGACCCAGTACTTC.

This chain links TRBV2 with TRBJ2-3; TRBD1 matches at 8 bases. The CDR3 consists of 13 residues. Unmatched junction bases numbered 14, after V lost 8 bases and J lost 13 bases. Germline V lookup: CDR1 SNHLY, CDR2 FYNNEI. DNA of the CDR3: TGTGCCAGCCCGAAGCCGGGACAGGCTTTGGAGTATTTT. Translated: CASPKPGQALEYF. Using reference TRBV2 and TRBJ2-3 for the parts outside the CDR3, the full variable domain is EPEVTQTPSHQVTQMGQEVILRCVPISNHLYFYWYRQILGQKVEFLVSFYNNEISEKSEIFDDQFSVERPDGSNFTLKIRSTKLEDSAMYFCASPKPGQALEYFGPGTRLTVL.

For the CDR3, the DNA is TGTGCCAGTACCCCGACAGGAGTCGGTAGCAATCAGCCCCAGCATTTT. Translating gives CASTPTGVGSNQPQHF. This chain uses TRBV19 with TRBJ1-5; D perhaps matches TRBD1 (6 bases). CDR1 LNHDA and CDR2 SQIVND come from the germline V gene (reference sequence). CDR3 length equals 16 residues. V gave up 7 bases and J gave up 0 bases, with 16 bases separating them.

CDR3 loop: CASSQGLAGGSPYEQYF. CDR3 DNA: TGCGCCAGCAGCCAAGGACTAGCGGGAGGCAGTCCCTACGAGCAGTACTTC. The chain links TRBV4-3 to TRBJ2-7, with TRBD2 identical over 13 bases. CDR1 is LGHNA, CDR2 YSLEER, per germline. V trimming: 1 base; J trimming: 2 bases; junction bases outside the gene matches: 5. This CDR3 is built from 17 residues.

J is TRBJ2-2 and V is TRBV18, with TRBD2 matching 9 bases. V shed 3 bases, J shed 5 bases, and the junction held 10 bases outside the gene matches. CDR1 is KGHSH and CDR2 is LQKENI in the germline V gene. CDR3 length: 17 amino acids. Here the CDR3 DNA reads TGTGCCAGCTCACCCCTTAGCGGGAGCCTACAAACCGGGGAGCTGTTTTTT. Protein product: CASSPLSGSLQTGELFF.

The V and J genes are TRBV5-1 and TRBJ2-3, with D perhaps TRBD1 (5 bases). Germline assignment: CDR1 SGHRS and CDR2 YFSETQ. Between the trimmed V and J ends, which lost 2 bases and 0 bases, there was a span of 7 bases. The CDR3 has 14 residues. CDR3 region: CASSLWTSTDTQYF. The CDR3 coding sequence is TGCGCCAGCAGCTTATGGACAAGCACAGATACGCAGTATTTT.

The chain employs TRBV7-9 and TRBJ2-4; 7 nucleotides align to TRBD1. There are 18 residues in the CDR3. V dropped 2 bases and J dropped 2; count of bases not matched to a gene: 12. Germline V CDR1 and CDR2: SEHNR, FQNEAQ (reference sequence). The CDR3 bases are TGTGCCAGCAGCTTACAAGAGGGGGCGAAGGGGTCCAAAAACATTCAGTACTTC. Protein product: CASSLQEGAKGSKNIQYF.

This clone was found a few times. The V and J genes are TRBV7-9 and TRBJ1-1; 8 nucleotides agree with TRBD1. The CDR3 has 13 amino acids. Trimming took 6 bases from V and 3 from J; bases not matched to a gene: 3. Germline V gene lookup returns CDR1 SEHNR and CDR2 FQNEAQ (reference sequence). This CDR3 reads CASRRQGHTEAFF. The CDR3 coding sequence is TGTGCCAGCAGAAGACAGGGGCACACTGAAGCTTTCTTT.

The gene calls are TRBV27 and TRBJ1-2; no clear D gene. This CDR3 is built from 13 residues. Germline assignment: CDR1 MNHEY and CDR2 SMNVEV (reference sequence). The ends were cut back, 3 bases at V and 7 bases at J, with 12 bases in the middle. The CDR3 is CASSFLGGGGYTF. In DNA form, the CDR3 reads TGTGCCAGCAGTTTCCTCGGTGGAGGTGGCTACACCTTC.

The chain employs TRBV7-9 and TRBJ2-5, with TRBD1 matching over 9 bases. The CDR3 runs 16 residues. Trimming cost V 5 bases and J 4 bases; bases outside gene matches: 11. CDR1 and CDR2 (germline): SEHNR, FQNEAQ (reference sequence). For the CDR3, the DNA is TGTGCCAGCAGCGCAGGGACAGGGATCTTTCCAGAGACCCAGTACTTC. Its translation is CASSAGTGIFPETQYF.

The chain joins TRBV12-1 to TRBJ1-5; the table's D call, TRBD1, has no DNA check behind it. TRBV12-1 constitutes a pseudogene. The CDR3 length is 16 residues. The DNA of the CDR3 is TGTGCCAGCAGCCCCCGGACAGGGGGCGCATGGCAGCCCCAGCATTTT. Its protein is CASSPRTGGAWQPQHF.

This chain joins TRBV6-5 and TRBJ1-6; 9 positions agree with TRBD1. The length of the CDR3 is 14 residues. Germline CDR1 is MNHEY and CDR2 is SVGAGI. V was clipped by 6 bases and J by 6 bases; unmatched bases: 3. The CDR3 bases are TGTGCCAGCAGCGGACAGGGGTTTAATTCACCCCTCCACTTT. It translates to CASSGQGFNSPLHF.

The rearrangement joins TRBV30 to TRBJ1-2, with 7 bases matching TRBD1. CDR3 size: 13 residues. V lost 4 bases, J lost 0 bases, and 2 bases stayed unmatched. Germline V CDR1 and CDR2: GTSNPN, SVGIG (reference sequence). Written as DNA, the CDR3 is TGTGCCTGGATCAGGGGGGCTAACTATGGCTACACCTTC. Translating it yields CAWIRGANYGYTF.

This rearrangement joins TRBV28 to TRBJ2-5, with D perhaps matching TRBD1 (8 bases). The CDR3 extends over 16 amino acids. Germline V gene data show CDR1 as MDHEN and CDR2 as SYDVKM. Trimming left V 3 bases short and J 3 bases short, with 17 bases between. The CDR3 DNA reads as TGTGCCAGCAGTTTTTCCTACAGGGGGAGGGAAGAGACCCAGTACTTC. Its translation is CASSFSYRGREETQYF.